Listed here are 23 T cell receptor beta chains from one sample, sequenced in a study of long-term antiretroviral therapy in people with HIV. Sequencing used immunoSEQ v3.0 at survey level. Libraries were prepared by immunoSEQ multiplex PCR; TCRdb keeps only in-frame clonotypes and omits some of them. Of tens of thousands of clones detected, about 85% appear once; the ten largest clones hold around 10%. Specimen: unsorted PBMCs, collected 2.3 years after starting antiretroviral therapy. All receptors derive from a man in his forties with HIV.

This clone is a singleton in its sample. The gene calls are TRBV7-6 and TRBJ1-1; tentatively, D is TRBD1 (5 bases). The CDR3 is 16 amino acids. The germline V gene encodes CDR1 SGHVS and CDR2 FNYEAQ. Trimming left V 5 bases short and J 1 base short, with 17 bases between. The CDR3 spells CASSQRGDLRNTEAFF. The DNA of the CDR3 is TGTGCCAGCAGCCAGCGTGGGGACCTACGGAACACTGAAGCTTTCTTT.

The rearrangement links TRBV6-5 to TRBJ2-5, with TRBD2 identical over 10 bases. The CDR3 contains 15 residues. J lost 2 bases, V lost 6 bases, and 6 bases had no gene match. Germline V gene sequence: CDR1 MNHEY, CDR2 SVGAGI. This chain's CDR3 is CASRRTSGPQETQYF. The CDR3 DNA reads as TGTGCCAGCAGAAGGACTAGCGGACCTCAAGAGACCCAGTACTTC.

This clone was observed once. The chain couples TRBV5-1 to TRBJ2-7; the D call may be TRBD1 or TRBD2 (5 bases each). Germline lookup yields CDR1 SGHRS and CDR2 YFSETQ. V lost 1 base, J lost 2 bases, and 25 bases lay in between. The CDR3 totals 19 residues. CDR3 amino acids: CASSLLVPQLPGPAYEQYF. DNA of the CDR3: TGCGCCAGCAGCTTGTTGGTCCCTCAACTCCCGGGACCCGCCTACGAGCAGTACTTC.

The chain couples TRBV14 to TRBJ2-1; D might be TRBD2 (5 bases). The V end was cut by 3 bases, the J end by 0 bases, with 9 bases between. Germline V lookup: CDR1 SGHDN, CDR2 FVKESK. The CDR3 length is 15 residues. CDR3 amino acids: CASSQTGSSYNEQFF. CDR3 DNA: TGTGCCAGCAGCCAGACGGGGAGCTCCTACAATGAGCAGTTCTTC.

V is TRBV7-9 and J is TRBJ2-5, with D perhaps assigned TRBD1 or TRBD2 (6 bases each). With 5 bases removed from V and 2 bases from J, the gap between germline ends came to 18 bases. This CDR3 has 16 amino acids. Germline loops: CDR1 SEHNR, CDR2 FQNEAQ (reference sequence). CDR3 loop: CASSLWGAQGQETQYF. The CDR3 DNA is TGTGCCAGCAGCCTCTGGGGGGCTCAAGGACAAGAGACCCAGTACTTC. The full variable domain, with the rest looked up from reference TRBV7-9 and TRBJ2-5, is DTGVSQNPRHKITKRGQNVTFRCDPISEHNRLYWYRQTLGQGPEFLTYFQNEAQLEKSRLLSDRFSAERPKGSFSTLEIQRTEQGDSAMYLCASSLWGAQGQETQYFGPGTRLLVL.

This rearrangement joins TRBV7-8 to TRBJ2-2, with D perhaps matching TRBD1 (5 bases). CDR1 and CDR2 (germline): SGHVS, FQNEAQ. V was pared by 5 bases and J by 2 bases, with 15 bases between. This CDR3 comprises 16 residues. For the CDR3, the DNA is TGTGCCAGCAGCCCGGACGGACACCTAAACACCGGGGAGCTGTTTTTT. This gives the protein CASSPDGHLNTGELFF.

The rearrangement links TRBV27 to TRBJ2-7; the match to TRBD1 covers 9 bases. The CDR3 contains 15 residues. With 2 bases clipped from V and 3 bases from J, the junction kept 5 bases outside the gene matches. Germline V gene data show CDR1 as MNHEY and CDR2 as SMNVEV (reference sequence). CDR3 protein: CASSLTGTGNYEQYF. In DNA, the CDR3 is TGTGCCAGCAGTTTAACCGGGACAGGGAACTACGAGCAGTACTTC.

The chain carries TRBV10-3 and TRBJ2-1; D is ambiguous. Germline V gene data show CDR1 as ENHRY and CDR2 as SYGVKD. CDR3 length: 15 amino acids. V dropped 2 bases and J dropped 2 bases, with 10 bases sitting between them. The CDR3 DNA follows: TGTGCCATCAGTGAGATTCATAGCACCTACAATGAGCAGTTCTTC. Amino acids: CAISEIHSTYNEQFF.

This chain links TRBV25-1 with TRBJ1-6; no clear D. Germline values: CDR1 MGHDK, CDR2 SYGVNS. The germline V and J ends were trimmed by 3 bases and 7 bases, with 10 bases remaining between them. The CDR3 contains 14 residues. In DNA form, the CDR3 reads TGTGCCAGCAGTGAGGTCCCTGAGAATTCACCCCTCCACTTT. Residues: CASSEVPENSPLHF.

In DNA form, the CDR3 reads TGTGCCAGTAGTACCGGGGTATACACTGAAGCTTTCTTT. Translating it yields CASSTGVYTEAFF. This chain joins TRBV19 and TRBJ1-1; D not certain. V was shortened by 4 bases and J by 3 bases, with 9 bases between the two germline ends. CDR3 length: 13 residues. CDR1 and CDR2 from the germline V gene are LNHDA and SQIVND (reference sequence).

The V and J genes are TRBV21-1 and TRBJ2-1; the table names TRBD2, a call not compared with the DNA. TRBV21-1 is marked as a pseudogene. The CDR3 consists of 13 residues. This CDR3 is CASSKALNNEQFF. The CDR3, as DNA: TGTGCCAGCAGCAAAGCGCTAAACAATGAGCAGTTCTTC.

V gene TRBV4-1 combines with J gene TRBJ2-1; D possibly corresponds to TRBD1 (5 bases). Germline values: CDR1 MGHRA, CDR2 YSYEKL. This CDR3 has 15 residues. Trimming took 1 base from V and 6 from J, leaving 13 bases between them. CDR3 nucleotide sequence: TGCGCCAGCAGCCAAGGGCAGGGCGGATTCAATGAGCAGTTCTTC. Translating gives CASSQGQGGFNEQFF.

The chain uses TRBV7-9 and TRBJ2-7, with a weak D call TRBD1 (6 bases). Germline loops: CDR1 SEHNR, CDR2 FQNEAQ (reference sequence). This CDR3 spans 15 amino acids. V lost 4 bases, J lost 3 bases, and 16 bases lay in between. The CDR3 nucleotides are TGTGCCAGCAGCTCCCCAGGGGCGCGGTTCTACGAGCAGTACTTC. This codes for CASSSPGARFYEQYF.

The chain joins TRBV6-5 to TRBJ2-2; 7 bases fit TRBD1. V was pared by 2 bases and J by 5 bases, with 8 bases of the junction left unmatched. CDR3 size: 16 residues. Germline V gene sequence: CDR1 MNHEY, CDR2 SVGAGI. The CDR3 DNA follows: TGTGCCAGCAGTTACCCTGGGCCCAGGGGGACCGGGGAGCTGTTTTTT. Residues: CASSYPGPRGTGELFF.

This sequence joins TRBV5-4 and TRBJ2-6; possible D gene TRBD1, 7 bases. Germline assignment: CDR1 SGHNT and CDR2 YYREEE (reference sequence). V lost 0 bases, J lost 0 bases, and 16 bases lay in between. The CDR3 consists of 19 residues. The CDR3 DNA is TGTGCCAGCAGCTTGGGACAGGGAGGAAGGGTCTCTGGGGCCAACGTCCTGACTTTC. Translation: CASSLGQGGRVSGANVLTF.

The chain recombines TRBV6-5 with TRBJ2-1, with unresolved D. Trimming took 0 bases from V and 4 from J, leaving 7 bases between them. CDR3 length equals 14 residues. Germline lookup yields CDR1 MNHEY and CDR2 SVGAGI. The CDR3 DNA sequence: TGTGCCAGCAGTTACTCGACCAGTTACAATGAGCAGTTCTTC. Its protein is CASSYSTSYNEQFF.

This clone was observed a handful of times. This rearrangement joins TRBV5-1 to TRBJ1-2; 7 bases align to TRBD1. After removal of 4 bases from V and 7 bases from J, the junction contained 10 bases not matched to a gene. The germline gives CDR1 SGHRS, CDR2 YFSETQ. CDR3 length: 14 amino acids. The CDR3 reads CASSPGTVFAGYTF. The DNA for the CDR3 is TGCGCCAGCAGCCCAGGGACAGTCTTTGCTGGCTACACCTTC.

As DNA, the CDR3 is TGTGCCAGCAGCCTCTGGACAGGGACTAGCAATGAGCAGTTCTTC. Translated: CASSLWTGTSNEQFF. The chain combines TRBV7-9 with TRBJ2-1; D tentatively fits TRBD1 or TRBD2 (8 bases each). The CDR3 totals 15 residues. The germline V and J ends were trimmed by 5 bases and 6 bases, with 17 bases remaining between them. Germline CDR1 is SEHNR and CDR2 is FQNEAQ (reference sequence).

This chain joins TRBV6-6 and TRBJ2-2; D is undetermined. CDR3 length equals 15 residues. Trimming took 0 bases from V and 3 from J, leaving 8 bases between them. The germline gives CDR1 MNHNY, CDR2 SVGAGI (reference sequence). The CDR3 sequence is CASSYSPFDTGELFF. In DNA, the CDR3 is TGTGCCAGCAGTTACTCCCCCTTCGACACCGGGGAGCTGTTTTTT.

The chain employs TRBV6-1 and TRBJ1-1, with D uncertain. CDR1 is MNHNS and CDR2 is SASEGT in the germline V gene. The CDR3 contains 13 residues. V lost 6 bases and J lost 0, with 8 bases in between. As DNA, the CDR3 is TGTGCCAGCAGACTCGGAATGAACACTGAAGCTTTCTTT. It yields the protein CASRLGMNTEAFF.

The rearrangement links TRBV14 to TRBJ2-7; D ambiguous. This CDR3 is 14 amino acids long. V was trimmed by 1 base and J by 0 bases, leaving 7 bases between them. Looked up from germline, CDR1 is SGHDN and CDR2 is FVKESK. This CDR3 is CASSQGVFSYEQYF. The CDR3 DNA reads TGTGCCAGCAGCCAAGGAGTCTTCTCCTACGAGCAGTACTTC.

The rearrangement uses TRBV29-1 and TRBJ2-7, with TRBD1 identical over 11 bases. Germline V CDR1 and CDR2: SQVTM, ANQGSEA. The CDR3 runs 14 residues. Losses at the gene ends were 2 bases for V and 4 bases for J; bases not matched to a gene: 4. CDR3 coding DNA: TGCAGCGTTGAAATCGGGGACAGGGGGTACGAGCAGTACTTC. Translated, it gives CSVEIGDRGYEQYF.

The chain uses TRBV5-6 and TRBJ2-5; D assignment may be TRBD1 or TRBD2 (5 bases each). V lost 0 bases and J 4 bases, leaving 13 bases between the germline ends. Germline V CDR1 and CDR2: SGHDT, YYEEEE. CDR3 length: 15 residues. Here the CDR3 reads CASSLGSMRGETQYF. In DNA form, the CDR3 reads TGTGCCAGCAGCTTGGGGAGTATGAGGGGAGAGACCCAGTACTTC.